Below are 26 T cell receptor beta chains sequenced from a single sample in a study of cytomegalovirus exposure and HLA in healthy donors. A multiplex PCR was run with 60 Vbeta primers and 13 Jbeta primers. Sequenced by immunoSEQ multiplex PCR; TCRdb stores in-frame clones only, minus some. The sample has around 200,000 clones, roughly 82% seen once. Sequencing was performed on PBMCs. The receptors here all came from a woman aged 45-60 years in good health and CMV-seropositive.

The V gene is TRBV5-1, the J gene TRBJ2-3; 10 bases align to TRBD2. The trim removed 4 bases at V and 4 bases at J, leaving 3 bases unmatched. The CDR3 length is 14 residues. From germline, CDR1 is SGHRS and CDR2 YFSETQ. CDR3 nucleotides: TGCGCCAGCAGCAGTGGACTAGCGGCAGATACGCAGTATTTT. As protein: CASSSGLAADTQYF.

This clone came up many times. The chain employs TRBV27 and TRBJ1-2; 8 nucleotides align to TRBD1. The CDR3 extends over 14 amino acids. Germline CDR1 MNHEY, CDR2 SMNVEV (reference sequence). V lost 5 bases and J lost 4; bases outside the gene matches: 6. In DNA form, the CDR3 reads TGTGCCAGCAGTCCTCGACAGGGGAGCTATGGCTACACCTTC. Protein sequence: CASSPRQGSYGYTF.

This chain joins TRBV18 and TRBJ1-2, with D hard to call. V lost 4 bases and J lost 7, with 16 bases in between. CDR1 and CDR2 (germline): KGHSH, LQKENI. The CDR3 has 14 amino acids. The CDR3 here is CASSQSDGLGGYTF. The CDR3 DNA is TGTGCCAGCTCACAGTCCGACGGGTTGGGTGGCTACACCTTC.

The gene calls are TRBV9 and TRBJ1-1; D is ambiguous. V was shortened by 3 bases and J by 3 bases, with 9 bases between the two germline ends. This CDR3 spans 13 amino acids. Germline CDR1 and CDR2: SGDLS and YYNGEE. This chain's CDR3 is CASSADIYTEAFF. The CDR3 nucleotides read TGTGCCAGCAGCGCCGACATATACACTGAAGCTTTCTTT.

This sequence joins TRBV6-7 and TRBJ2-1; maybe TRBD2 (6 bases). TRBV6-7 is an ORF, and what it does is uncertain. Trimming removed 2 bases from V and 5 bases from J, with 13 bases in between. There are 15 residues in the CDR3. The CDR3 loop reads CASSYPPTRDNEQFF. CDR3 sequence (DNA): TGTGCCAGCAGTTACCCCCCGACTAGGGACAATGAGCAGTTCTTC.

The CDR3 is CASSPGRGSYNEQFF. In nucleotides, the CDR3 is TGCGCCAGCAGCCCCGGGCGGGGGTCCTACAATGAGCAGTTCTTC. The chain carries TRBV5-1 and TRBJ2-1; 7 bases fit TRBD2. The V gene's germline CDR1 is SGHRS and CDR2 YFSETQ. The CDR3 spans 15 residues. V gave up 4 bases and J gave up 1 base; unmatched junction bases: 5.

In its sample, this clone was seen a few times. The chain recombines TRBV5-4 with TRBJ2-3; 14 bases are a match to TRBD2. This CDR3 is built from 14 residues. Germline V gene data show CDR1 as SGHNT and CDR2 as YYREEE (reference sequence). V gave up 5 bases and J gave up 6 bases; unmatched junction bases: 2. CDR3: CASRTSGGEDTQYF. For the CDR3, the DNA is TGTGCCAGCAGGACTAGCGGGGGGGAGGATACGCAGTATTTT.

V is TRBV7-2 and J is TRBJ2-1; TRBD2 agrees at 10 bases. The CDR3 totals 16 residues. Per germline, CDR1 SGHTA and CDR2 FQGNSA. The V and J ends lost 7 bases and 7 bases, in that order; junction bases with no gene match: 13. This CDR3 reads CASIPTAGGAVNEQFF. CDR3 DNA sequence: TGTGCCAGCATCCCCACAGCGGGGGGGGCGGTGAATGAGCAGTTCTTC. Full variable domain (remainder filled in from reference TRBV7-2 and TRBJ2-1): GAGVSQSPSNKVTEKGKDVELRCDPISGHTALYWYRQSLGQGLEFLIYFQGNSAPDKSGLPSDRFSAERTGGSVSTLTIQRTQQEDSAVYLCASIPTAGGAVNEQFFGPGTRLTVL.

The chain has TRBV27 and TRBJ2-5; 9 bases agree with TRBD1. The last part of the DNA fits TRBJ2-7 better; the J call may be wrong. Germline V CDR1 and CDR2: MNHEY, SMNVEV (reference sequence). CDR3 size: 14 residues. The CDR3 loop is CASSAGTGTYEQYF. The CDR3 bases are TGTGCCAGCAGCGCCGGGACAGGGACCTACGAGCAGTACTTC.

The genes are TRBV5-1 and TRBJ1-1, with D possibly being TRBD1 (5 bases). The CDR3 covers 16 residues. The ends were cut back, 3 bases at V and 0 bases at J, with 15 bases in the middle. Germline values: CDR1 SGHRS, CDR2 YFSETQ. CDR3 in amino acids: CASSSLAGDLNTEAFF. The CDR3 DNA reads TGCGCCAGCAGCTCCCTGGCGGGGGACCTGAACACTGAAGCTTTCTTT.

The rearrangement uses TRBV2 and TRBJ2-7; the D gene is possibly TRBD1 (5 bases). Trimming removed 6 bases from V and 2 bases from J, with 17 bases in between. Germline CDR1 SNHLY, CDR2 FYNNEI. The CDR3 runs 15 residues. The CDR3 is CASSTTGSSTYEQYF. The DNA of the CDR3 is TGTGCCAGCAGCACAACAGGTTCCTCCACCTACGAGCAGTACTTC. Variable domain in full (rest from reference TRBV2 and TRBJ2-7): EPEVTQTPSHQVTQMGQEVILRCVPISNHLYFYWYRQILGQKVEFLVSFYNNEISEKSEIFDDQFSVERPDGSNFTLKIRSTKLEDSAMYFCASSTTGSSTYEQYFGPGTRLTVT.

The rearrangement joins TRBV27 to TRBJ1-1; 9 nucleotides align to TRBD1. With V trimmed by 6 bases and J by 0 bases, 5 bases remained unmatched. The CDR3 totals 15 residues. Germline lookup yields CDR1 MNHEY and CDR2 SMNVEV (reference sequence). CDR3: CASSIDRGLNTEAFF. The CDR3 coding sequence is TGTGCCAGCAGCATCGACAGGGGGTTGAACACTGAAGCTTTCTTT.

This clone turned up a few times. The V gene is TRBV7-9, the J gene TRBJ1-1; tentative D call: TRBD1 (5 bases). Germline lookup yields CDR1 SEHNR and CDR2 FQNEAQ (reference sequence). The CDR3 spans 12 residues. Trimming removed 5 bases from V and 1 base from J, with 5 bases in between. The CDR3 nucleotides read TGTGCCAGCAGCAGGGGGAACACTGAAGCTTTCTTT. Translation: CASSRGNTEAFF.

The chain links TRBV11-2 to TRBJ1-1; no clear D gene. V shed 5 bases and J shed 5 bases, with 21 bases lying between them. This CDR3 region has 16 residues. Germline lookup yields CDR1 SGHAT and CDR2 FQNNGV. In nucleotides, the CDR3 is TGTGCCAGCAGCCCTAGCTTAGCAATCCCGGGGACTGAAGCTTTCTTT. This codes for CASSPSLAIPGTEAFF. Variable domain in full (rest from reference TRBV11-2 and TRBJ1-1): EAGVAQSPRYKIIEKRQSVAFWCNPISGHATLYWYQQILGQGPKLLIQFQNNGVVDDSQLPKDRFSAERLKGVDSTLKIQPAKLEDSAVYLCASSPSLAIPGTEAFFGQGTRLTVV.

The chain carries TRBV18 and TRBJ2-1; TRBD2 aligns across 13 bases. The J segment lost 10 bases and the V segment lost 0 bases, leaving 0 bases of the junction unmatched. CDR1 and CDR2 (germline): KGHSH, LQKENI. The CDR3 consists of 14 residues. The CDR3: CASSPPGLAGEQFF. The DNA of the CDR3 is TGTGCCAGCTCACCACCGGGACTAGCGGGGGAGCAGTTCTTC.

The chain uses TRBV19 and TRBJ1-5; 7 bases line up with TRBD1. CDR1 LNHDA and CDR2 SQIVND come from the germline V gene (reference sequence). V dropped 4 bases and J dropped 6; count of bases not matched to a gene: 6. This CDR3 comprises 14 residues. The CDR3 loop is CASSTTGNSQPQHF. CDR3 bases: TGTGCCAGTAGTACGACAGGGAATTCTCAGCCCCAGCATTTT.

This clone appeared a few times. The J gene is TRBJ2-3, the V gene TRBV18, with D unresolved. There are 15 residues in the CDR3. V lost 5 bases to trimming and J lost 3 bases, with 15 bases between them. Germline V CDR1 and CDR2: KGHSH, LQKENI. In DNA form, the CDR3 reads TGTGCCAGCTCATGCGCAGGTTTGACGACAGATACGCAGTATTTT. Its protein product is CASSCAGLTTDTQYF.

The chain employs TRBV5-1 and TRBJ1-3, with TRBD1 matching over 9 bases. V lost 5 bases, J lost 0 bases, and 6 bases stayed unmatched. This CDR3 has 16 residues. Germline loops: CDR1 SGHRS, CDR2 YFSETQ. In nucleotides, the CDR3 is TGCGCCAGCAGTGGACAGGGGCAAAACTCTGGAAACACCATATATTTT. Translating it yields CASSGQGQNSGNTIYF.

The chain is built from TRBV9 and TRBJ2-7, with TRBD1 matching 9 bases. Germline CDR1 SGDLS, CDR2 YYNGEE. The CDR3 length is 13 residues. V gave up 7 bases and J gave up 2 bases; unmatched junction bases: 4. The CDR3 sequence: CASPGQGPYEQYF. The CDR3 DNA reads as TGTGCCAGCCCAGGACAGGGGCCCTACGAGCAGTACTTC.

CDR3 sequence (DNA): TGTGCCAGCAGCCTAGCGAGCACAGATACGCAGTATTTT. Residues: CASSLASTDTQYF. V and J are TRBV6-6 and TRBJ2-3; tentatively, D is TRBD2 (6 bases). CDR1 and CDR2 (germline): MNHNY, SVGAGI (reference sequence). This CDR3 spans 13 amino acids. Trimming shortened V by 6 bases and J by 0 bases, and 7 bases separated the two germline ends.

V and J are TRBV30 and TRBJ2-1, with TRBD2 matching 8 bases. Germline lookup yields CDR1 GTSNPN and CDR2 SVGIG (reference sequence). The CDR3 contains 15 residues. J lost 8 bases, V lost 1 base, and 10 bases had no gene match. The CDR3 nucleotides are TGTGCCTGGAGTGATACGGGACTAGGATCGGATGAGCAGTTCTTC. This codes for CAWSDTGLGSDEQFF. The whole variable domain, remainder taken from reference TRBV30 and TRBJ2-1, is SQTIHQWPATLVQPVGSPLSLECTVEGTSNPNLYWYRQAAGRGLQLLFYSVGIGQISSEVPQNLSASRPQDRQFILSSKKLLLSDSGFYLCAWSDTGLGSDEQFFGPGTRLTVL.

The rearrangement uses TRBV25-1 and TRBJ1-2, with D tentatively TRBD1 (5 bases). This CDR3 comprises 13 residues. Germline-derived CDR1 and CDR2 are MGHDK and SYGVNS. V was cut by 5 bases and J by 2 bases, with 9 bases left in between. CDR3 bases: TGTGCCAGCAGTACACGGGGGAACTATGGCTACACCTTC. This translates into CASSTRGNYGYTF.

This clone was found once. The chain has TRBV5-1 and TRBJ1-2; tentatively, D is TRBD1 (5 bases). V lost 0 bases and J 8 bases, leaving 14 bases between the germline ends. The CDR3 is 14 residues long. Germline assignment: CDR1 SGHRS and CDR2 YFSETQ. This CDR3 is CASSLGGDLLGYTF. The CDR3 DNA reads TGCGCCAGCAGCTTGGGAGGGGACTTGCTAGGCTACACCTTC.

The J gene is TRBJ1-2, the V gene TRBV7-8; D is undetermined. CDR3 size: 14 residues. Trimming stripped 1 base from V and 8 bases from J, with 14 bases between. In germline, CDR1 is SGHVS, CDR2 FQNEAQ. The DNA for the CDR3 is TGTGCCAGCAGCTTAGACCCATCTAGAGGCGGCTACACCTTC. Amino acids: CASSLDPSRGGYTF. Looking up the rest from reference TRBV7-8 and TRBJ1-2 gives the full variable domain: GAGVSQSPRYKVAKRGQDVALRCDPISGHVSLFWYQQALGQGPEFLTYFQNEAQLDKSGLPSDRFFAERPEGSVSTLKIQRTQQEDSAVYLCASSLDPSRGGYTFGSGTRLTVV.

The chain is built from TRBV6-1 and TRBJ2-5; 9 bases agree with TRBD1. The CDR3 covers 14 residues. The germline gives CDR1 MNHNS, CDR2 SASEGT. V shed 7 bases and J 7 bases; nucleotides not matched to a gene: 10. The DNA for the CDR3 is TGTGCCAGCACCTCCGGGACAGGGTTGGGGACCCAGTACTTC. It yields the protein CASTSGTGLGTQYF.

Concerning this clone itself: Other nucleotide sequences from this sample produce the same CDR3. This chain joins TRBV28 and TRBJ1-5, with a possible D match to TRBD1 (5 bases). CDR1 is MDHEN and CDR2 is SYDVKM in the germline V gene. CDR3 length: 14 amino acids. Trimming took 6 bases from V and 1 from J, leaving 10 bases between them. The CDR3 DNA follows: TGTGCCAGCAGCCAGGGTGGGAGCAATCAGCCCCAGCATTTT. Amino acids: CASSQGGSNQPQHF.